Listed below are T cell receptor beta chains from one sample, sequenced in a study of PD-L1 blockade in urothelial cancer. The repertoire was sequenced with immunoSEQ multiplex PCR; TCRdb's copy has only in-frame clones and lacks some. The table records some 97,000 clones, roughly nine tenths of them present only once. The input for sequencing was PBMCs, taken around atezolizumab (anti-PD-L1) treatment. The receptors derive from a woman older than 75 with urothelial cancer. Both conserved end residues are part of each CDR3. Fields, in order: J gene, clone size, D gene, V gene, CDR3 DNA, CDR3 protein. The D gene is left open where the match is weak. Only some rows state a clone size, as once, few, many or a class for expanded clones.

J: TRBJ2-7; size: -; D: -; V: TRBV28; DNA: TGTGCCGCAGGTGGGGGGGCTGGCTACGAGCAGTACTTC; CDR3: CAAGGGAGYEQYF
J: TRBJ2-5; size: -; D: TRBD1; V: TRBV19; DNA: TGTGCCAGTTCCGGACAGGGGGTCGTGGGTCGGGAGACCCAGTACTTC; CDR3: CASSGQGVVGRETQYF
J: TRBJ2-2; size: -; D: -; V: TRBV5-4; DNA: TGTGCCAGCAGCCCGGACAGCGCGAACACCGGGGAGCTGTTTTTT; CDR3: CASSPDSANTGELFF
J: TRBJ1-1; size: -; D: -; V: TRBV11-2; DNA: TGTGCCAGCAGCTTAGCCCCAGGAGGGAACACTGAAGCTTTCTTT; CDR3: CASSLAPGGNTEAFF
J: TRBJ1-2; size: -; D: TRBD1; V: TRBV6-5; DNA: TGTGCCAGCAGTCCCCCCGGACAGGGAAGGGGCTACACCTTC; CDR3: CASSPPGQGRGYTF
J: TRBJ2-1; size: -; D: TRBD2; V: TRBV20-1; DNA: TGCAGTGCCCCTAGCGGGACCGGGCAGTTCTTC; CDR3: CSAPSGTGQFF
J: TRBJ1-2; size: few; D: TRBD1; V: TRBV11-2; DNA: TGTGCCAGCAGCTCCGGGACAGATCACTCGAGCTACACCTTC; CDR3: CASSSGTDHSSYTF
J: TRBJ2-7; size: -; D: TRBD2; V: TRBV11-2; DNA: TGTGCCAGCAGCTTAGAGGGGACTAGCGGGAGTGGCGAGCAGTACTTC; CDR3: CASSLEGTSGSGEQYF
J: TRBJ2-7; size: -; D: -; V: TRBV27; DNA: TGTGCCAGCAGTTCCACAGGGTTGACCTACGAGCAGTACTTC; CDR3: CASSSTGLTYEQYF
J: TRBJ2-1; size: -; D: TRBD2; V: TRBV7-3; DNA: TGTGCCAGCAGCTTCACAGCGGGAGCCCTCAATGAGCAGTTCTTC; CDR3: CASSFTAGALNEQFF
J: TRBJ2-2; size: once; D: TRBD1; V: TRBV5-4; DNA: TGTGCCAGCAGGGAGTCAGGGGGTTCTGACACCGGGGAGCTGTTTTTT; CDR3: CASRESGGSDTGELFF
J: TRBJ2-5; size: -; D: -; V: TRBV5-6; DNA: TGTGCCAGCAGCAACACTCCCCTAATGGGGCTTAGCGGAGAGACCCAGTACTTC; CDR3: CASSNTPLMGLSGETQYF
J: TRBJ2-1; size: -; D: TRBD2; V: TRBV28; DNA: TGTGCCAGCAACCCTGTGTTTACCGCTAGCGGGAGGAATGAGCAGTTCTTC; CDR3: CASNPVFTASGRNEQFF
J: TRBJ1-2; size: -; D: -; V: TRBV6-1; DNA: TGTGCCAGCAGTGGCCGGGTACGGGGCTACACCTTC; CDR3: CASSGRVRGYTF
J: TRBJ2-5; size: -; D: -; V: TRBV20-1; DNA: TGCAGTGCCCGTATCGGGGAGACCCAGTACTTC; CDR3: CSARIGETQYF
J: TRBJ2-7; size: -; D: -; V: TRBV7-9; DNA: TGTGCCAGCAGCTTACCTCTCCTCGGGGCCTACGAGCAGTACTTC; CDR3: CASSLPLLGAYEQYF
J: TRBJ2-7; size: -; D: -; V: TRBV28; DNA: TGTGCCAGCAGTTTATCCCTTACGCGGACCTACGAGCAGTACTTC; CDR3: CASSLSLTRTYEQYF
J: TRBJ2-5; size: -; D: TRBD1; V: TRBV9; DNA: TGTGCCAGCAGCGTAGGACAGGGTAGAGAGACCCAGTACTTC; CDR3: CASSVGQGRETQYF
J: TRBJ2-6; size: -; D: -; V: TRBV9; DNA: TGTGCCAGCAGCCCCACCCGGACTTCTGGGGCCAACGTCCTGACTTTC; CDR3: CASSPTRTSGANVLTF
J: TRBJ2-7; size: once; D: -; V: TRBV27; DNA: TGTGCCAGCAGTTTGAAAGTGGGAGTTTCCTACGAGCAGTACTTC; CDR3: CASSLKVGVSYEQYF
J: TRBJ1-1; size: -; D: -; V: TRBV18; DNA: TGTGCCAGCTCACCACCCCGGGAGGAGGGCACTGAAGCTTTCTTT; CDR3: CASSPPREEGTEAFF
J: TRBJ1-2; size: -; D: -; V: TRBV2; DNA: TGTGCCAGCAGTTCCGGTTCCGGCTATGGCTACACCTTC; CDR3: CASSSGSGYGYTF
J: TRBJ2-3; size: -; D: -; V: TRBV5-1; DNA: TGCGCCAGCAGCTCCGGGACTTTTACAGATACGCAGTATTTT; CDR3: CASSSGTFTDTQYF
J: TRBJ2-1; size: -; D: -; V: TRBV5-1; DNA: TGCGCCAGCAGCTTGGCCCTCGGGACTTACGAGCAGTTCTTC; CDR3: CASSLALGTYEQFF
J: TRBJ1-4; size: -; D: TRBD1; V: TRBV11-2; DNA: TGTGCCAGCAGCTTATTAACAGGGGTACCCAATGAAAAACTGTTTTTT; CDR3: CASSLLTGVPNEKLFF
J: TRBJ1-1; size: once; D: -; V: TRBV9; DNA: TGTGCCAGCAGCCCACCGACAGGAGGCGCTTTCTTT; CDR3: CASSPPTGGAFF
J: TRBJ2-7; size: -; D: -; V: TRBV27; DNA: TGTGCCAGCAGTCCGCCAGACAATTCCTACGAGCAGTACTTC; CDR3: CASSPPDNSYEQYF
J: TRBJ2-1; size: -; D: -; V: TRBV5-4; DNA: TGTGCCAGCAGCTGGGAGCTGTACAATGAGCAGTTCTTC; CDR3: CASSWELYNEQFF
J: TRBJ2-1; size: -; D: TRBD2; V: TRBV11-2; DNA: TGTGCCAGCAGCCCACGAGGGGCTAGCGGGAATTACAATGAGCAGTTCTTC; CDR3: CASSPRGASGNYNEQFF
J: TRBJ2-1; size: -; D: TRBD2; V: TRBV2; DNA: TGTGCCAGCAGTGAAAGACTAGCGGGAGGAGACAATGAGCAGTTCTTC; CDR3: CASSERLAGGDNEQFF
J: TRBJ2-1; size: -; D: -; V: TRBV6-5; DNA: TGTGCCAGCAGTTACGTGCCCAGCTCCTACAATGAGCAGTTCTTC; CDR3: CASSYVPSSYNEQFF
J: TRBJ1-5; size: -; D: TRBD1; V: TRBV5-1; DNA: TGCGCCAGCAGCGGCGGACAGGGGGATCAGCCCCAGCATTTT; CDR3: CASSGGQGDQPQHF
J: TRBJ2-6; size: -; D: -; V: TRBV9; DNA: TGTGCCAGCAGCGTAGCCCCTTCCAGGGGCTCTGGGGCCAACGTCCTGACTTTC; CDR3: CASSVAPSRGSGANVLTF
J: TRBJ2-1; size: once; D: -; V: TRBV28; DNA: TGTGCCAGCAGTCCTACTCGACAGAGCTCCTACAATGAGCAGTTCTTC; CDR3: CASSPTRQSSYNEQFF
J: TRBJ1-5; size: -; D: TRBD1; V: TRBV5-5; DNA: TGTGCCAGCAGCTCTCTACCGGGACAGGGGGTGACGCCCCAGCATTTT; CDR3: CASSSLPGQGVTPQHF
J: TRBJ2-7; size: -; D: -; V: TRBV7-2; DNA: TGTGCCAGCAGCCTAGGAACGGTGGCCTACGAGCAGTACTTC; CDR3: CASSLGTVAYEQYF
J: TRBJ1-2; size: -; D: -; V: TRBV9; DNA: TGTGCCAGCAGCGTAGGAAGGGGTAACTATGGCTACACCTTC; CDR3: CASSVGRGNYGYTF
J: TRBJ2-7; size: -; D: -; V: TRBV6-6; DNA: TGTGCCAGCAGACCGACAGAATACGAGCAGTACTTC; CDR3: CASRPTEYEQYF
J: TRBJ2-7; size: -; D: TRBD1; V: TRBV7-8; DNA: TGTGCCAGCAGCCGGACCGGGACAGGAGGCTACGAGCAGTACTTC; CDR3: CASSRTGTGGYEQYF
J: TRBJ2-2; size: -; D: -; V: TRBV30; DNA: TGTGCCTGGAGTTTAGGCAGGGCGGGGACCGGGGAGCTGTTTTTT; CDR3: CAWSLGRAGTGELFF
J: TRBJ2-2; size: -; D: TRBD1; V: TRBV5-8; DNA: TGTGCCAGCAGGCCCCAGGGGGCTGGCGGGGAGCTGTTTTTT; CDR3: CASRPQGAGGELFF
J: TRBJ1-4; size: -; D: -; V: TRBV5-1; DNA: TGCGCCAGCAGCTTGAGGGGTGGTGATGAAAAACTGTTTTTT; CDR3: CASSLRGGDEKLFF
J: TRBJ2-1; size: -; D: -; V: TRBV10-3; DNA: TGTGCCATCAGTGAGTCCGGCTTGGGGGGACTGGGCAATGAGCAGTTCTTC; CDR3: CAISESGLGGLGNEQFF
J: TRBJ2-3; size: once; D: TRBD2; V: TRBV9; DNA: TGTGCCAGCAGCGTTCGGGGGGGCACAGATACGCAGTATTTT; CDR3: CASSVRGGTDTQYF
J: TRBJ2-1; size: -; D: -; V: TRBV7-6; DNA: TGTGCCAGCAGCTCAAGGACTGGAAACTACAATGAGCAGTTCTTC; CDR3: CASSSRTGNYNEQFF
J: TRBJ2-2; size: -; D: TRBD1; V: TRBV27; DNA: TGTGCCAGCAGACAGGGGGCTTCCGGGGAGCTGTTTTTT; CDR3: CASRQGASGELFF
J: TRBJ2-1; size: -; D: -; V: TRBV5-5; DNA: TGTGCCAGCAGCTTGGTAGCAGGGACCTACAATGAGCAGTTCTTC; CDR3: CASSLVAGTYNEQFF
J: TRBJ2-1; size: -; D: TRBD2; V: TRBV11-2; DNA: TGTGCCAGCAGTACTAGCGGGAGTTTCTATGAGCAGTTCTTC; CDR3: CASSTSGSFYEQFF
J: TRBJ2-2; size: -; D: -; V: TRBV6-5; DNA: TGTGCCAGCAGTAAACCTACGAACACCGGGGAGCTGTTTTTT; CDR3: CASSKPTNTGELFF
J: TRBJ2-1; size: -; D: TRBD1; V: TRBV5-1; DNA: TGCGCCAGCAGCTTCCTAAGGACAGGGGGCTTGATCAATGAGCAGTTCTTC; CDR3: CASSFLRTGGLINEQFF
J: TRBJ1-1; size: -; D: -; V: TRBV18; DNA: TGTGCCAGCTCACCACAAAATTCAGGGTTGAGGACTGAAGCTTTCTTT; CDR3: CASSPQNSGLRTEAFF
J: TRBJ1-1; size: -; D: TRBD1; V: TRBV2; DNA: TGTGCCAGCAGGGACAGGGGGATAACTGAAGCTTTCTTT; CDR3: CASRDRGITEAFF
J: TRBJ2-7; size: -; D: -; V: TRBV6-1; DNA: TGTGCCAGCAGGGAACGGGGGGCAGCTTCCTACGAGCAGTACTTC; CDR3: CASRERGAASYEQYF
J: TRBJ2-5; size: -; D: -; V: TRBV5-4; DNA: TGTGCCAGCAGTTTGGGTTCCAAAGTGGGGGGTGGAAAGACCCAGTACTTC; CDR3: CASSLGSKVGGGKTQYF
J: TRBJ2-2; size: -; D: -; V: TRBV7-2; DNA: TGTGCCAGCAGCCGCGAGGGGACTTCGGGAACCGGGGAGCTGTTTTTT; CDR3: CASSREGTSGTGELFF